This is a list of T cell receptor beta chains from one sample in a study of blood T cells in healthy people across ages. TCRdb called the 5' RACE reads again in MiXCR, with one record for every CDR3 protein. In the table there are 600,000 or so distinct CDR3 sequences, under 30% of which are singletons. What was sequenced was blood. The receptors stem from a woman older than 75 in good health. Each CDR3 is given with its conserved first and last residue. The D gene is left open where the match is weak. A row's size may be missing; if present it is once, few, many or a size class.

15	TRBV10-3	TRBJ2-7	TRBD1	many	CAISKTGADSYEQYF	TGTGCCATCAGCAAGACAGGGGCCGATTCCTACGAGCAGTACTTC
14	TRBV15	TRBJ1-2	-	many	CATSRDQGAHGYTF	TGTGCCACCAGCAGAGATCAAGGGGCACATGGCTACACCTTC
13	TRBV5-1	TRBJ2-1	-	few	CASSPGFFNEQFF	TGCGCCAGCAGCCCAGGGTTCTTCAATGAGCAGTTCTTC
12	TRBV20-1	TRBJ1-1	-	-	CSARRQGWEAFF	TGCAGTGCTAGACGCCAGGGGTGGGAAGCTTTCTTT
15	TRBV7-2	TRBJ2-4	-	-	CASSLGPAEYNEQYF	TGTGCCAGCAGCTTAGGTCCGGCCGAATACAATGAGCAGTACTTC
14	TRBV6-5	TRBJ1-3	-	-	CASSRGDSGNTIYF	TGTGCCAGCAGCCGTGGGGACTCTGGAAACACCATATATTTT
15	TRBV7-3	TRBJ2-3	-	-	CASSPDRQGTDTQYF	TGTGCCAGCAGCCCTGACCGGCAGGGGACAGATACGCAGTATTTT
14	TRBV3-1	TRBJ1-6	-	-	CASSHRRRNSPLHF	TGTGCCAGCAGCCACCGGAGGAGGAATTCACCCCTCCACTTT
16	TRBV28	TRBJ1-2	-	-	CASSLRGRGVNYGYTF	TGTGCCAGCAGTTTACGCGGGCGGGGGGTTAACTATGGCTACACCTTC
13	TRBV27	TRBJ1-1	-	few	CASSHTWDTEAFF	TGTGCCAGCAGTCACACCTGGGACACTGAAGCTTTCTTT
15	TRBV5-1	TRBJ2-7	TRBD1	many	CASSLRATGAYEQYF	TGCGCCAGCAGCTTGAGGGCGACAGGGGCCTACGAGCAGTACTTC
16	TRBV12-3/TRBV12-4	TRBJ2-5	TRBD2	many	CASSGRGGGTQETQYF	TGTGCCAGCAGCGGGAGGGGCGGGGGCACCCAAGAGACCCAGTACTTC
15	TRBV20-1	TRBJ2-1	-	many	CSASVSGTLWNEQFF	TGCAGTGCTAGTGTCTCAGGGACCCTCTGGAATGAGCAGTTCTTC
15	TRBV12-3/TRBV12-4	TRBJ2-3	TRBD2	many	CASTRTSRGTDTQYF	TGTGCCAGCACCCGGACTAGCAGAGGCACAGATACGCAGTATTTT
13	TRBV14	TRBJ2-7	-	many	CASSQVGDYEQYF	TGTGCCAGCAGCCAAGTCGGGGACTACGAGCAGTACTTC
15	TRBV5-6	TRBJ2-3	TRBD1	many	CASSFSDRESDTQYF	TGTGCCAGCAGCTTCTCCGACAGGGAATCGGATACGCAGTATTTT
14	TRBV6-4	TRBJ1-1	-	-	CASKPDRMNTEAFF	TGTGCCAGTAAACCGGACCGCATGAACACTGAAGCTTTCTTT
15	TRBV30	TRBJ1-1	TRBD1	-	CAWSPGGRGNTEAFF	TGTGCCTGGAGTCCAGGGGGACGGGGGAACACTGAAGCTTTCTTT
11	TRBV9	TRBJ1-2	-	few	CVSGTDDGYTF	TGTGTCAGTGGTACAGACGATGGCTACACCTTC
15	TRBV20-1	TRBJ1-2	-	many	CSARWWQGSWDGYTF	TGCAGTGCTAGATGGTGGCAGGGAAGTTGGGATGGCTACACCTTC
13	TRBV5-1	TRBJ1-1	TRBD1	-	CASSLEGATEAFF	TGCGCCAGCAGCTTGGAGGGGGCGACTGAAGCTTTCTTT
13	TRBV7-2	TRBJ1-2	TRBD1	once	CASSLLGQAGYTF	TGTGCCAGCAGCTTATTAGGACAGGCCGGCTACACCTTC
14	TRBV12-3/TRBV12-4	TRBJ2-3	-	-	CASSLPVSTDTQYF	TGTGCCAGCAGTCTCCCCGTGAGCACAGATACGCAGTATTTT
17	TRBV5-4	TRBJ2-1	-	-	CASSLIGTGETNNEQFF	TGTGCCAGCAGCTTGATCGGGACCGGCGAAACAAACAATGAGCAGTTCTTC
13	TRBV9	TRBJ2-7	-	many	CASSARASYEQYF	TGTGCCAGCAGCGCAAGGGCTAGCTACGAGCAGTACTTC
13	TRBV20-1	TRBJ1-2	TRBD1	many	CSAVGGAGYGYTF	TGCAGTGCAGTAGGGGGCGCCGGCTATGGCTACACCTTC
14	TRBV2	TRBJ1-2	TRBD1	-	CASSTGGIQRGYTF	TGTGCCAGCAGCACAGGGGGCATACAACGTGGCTACACCTTC
16	TRBV5-1	TRBJ1-2	-	many	CASSLEFADTAGGYTF	TGCGCCAGCAGCTTGGAATTTGCGGACACCGCCGGAGGCTACACCTTC
17	TRBV12-3/TRBV12-4	TRBJ1-3	-	few	CASSLKGRLLSGNTIYF	TGTGCCAGCAGTTTAAAGGGACGCCTTCTCTCTGGAAACACCATATATTTT
16	TRBV18	TRBJ1-2	-	-	CASSPRPAGKVHGYTF	TGTGCCAGCTCACCACGTCCCGCAGGGAAAGTACATGGCTACACCTTC
16	TRBV28	TRBJ2-3	-	many	CASRSPGLGDTDTQYF	TGTGCCAGCAGATCCCCGGGCCTGGGGGACACAGATACGCAGTATTTT
14	TRBV20-1	TRBJ2-3	-	-	CSAESDRPTDTQYF	TGCAGTGCCGAGTCCGATCGTCCCACAGATACGCAGTATTTT
16	TRBV29-1	TRBJ1-2	-	-	CSTPRGQTEANYGYTF	TGCAGCACCCCTCGAGGTCAGACGGAAGCTAACTATGGCTACACCTTC
14	TRBV7-2	TRBJ1-2	-	many	CASRTGGSNYGYTF	TGTGCCAGCAGGACAGGCGGGTCTAACTATGGCTACACCTTC
17	TRBV18	TRBJ2-3	TRBD2	-	CASSSLSGGMGTDTQYF	TGTGCCAGCTCATCGCTCTCGGGGGGGATGGGCACAGATACGCAGTATTTT
16	TRBV7-8	TRBJ1-1	-	-	CASSFLRVARDTEAFF	TGTGCCAGCAGCTTCCTCAGGGTGGCCAGGGACACTGAAGCTTTCTTT
13	TRBV18	TRBJ1-5	-	many	CASSPQGNQPQHF	TGTGCCAGCAGCCCTCAGGGCAATCAGCCCCAGCATTTT
13	TRBV5-1	TRBJ1-2	-	many	CASSLEVGHGYTF	TGCGCCAGCAGCTTGGAAGTAGGTCATGGCTACACCTTC
13	TRBV27	TRBJ1-6	-	-	CASSDESNSPLHF	TGTGCCAGCAGTGACGAATCTAATTCACCCCTCCACTTT
14	TRBV7-2	TRBJ2-1	-	many	CASTTRQGFNEQFF	TGTGCCAGCACCACACGGCAGGGCTTTAATGAGCAGTTCTTC
16	TRBV14	TRBJ2-7	TRBD1	many	CASSQDLTGGAYEQYF	TGTGCCAGCAGCCAAGATCTGACAGGGGGGGCTTACGAGCAGTACTTC
13	TRBV28	TRBJ2-7	-	-	CASSFPPGNEQYF	TGTGCCAGCAGTTTCCCTCCGGGGAACGAGCAGTACTTC
13	TRBV30	TRBJ1-2	-	-	CAWSIVGSDGYTF	TGTGCCTGGAGTATAGTAGGGAGCGATGGCTACACCTTC
15	TRBV4-3	TRBJ1-2	TRBD1	many	CASSQDRQGGYGYTF	TGCGCCAGCAGCCAGGACCGACAGGGAGGCTATGGCTACACCTTC
16	TRBV28	TRBJ1-5	TRBD1	many	CASSSGGRGLGQPQHF	TGTGCCAGCAGTTCCGGGGGCAGGGGGCTTGGACAGCCCCAGCATTTT
18	TRBV5-6	TRBJ2-7	-	once	CASSLELSIDDSSYEQYF	TGTGCCAGCAGCTTGGAACTCTCCATAGACGACAGCTCCTACGAGCAGTACTTC
15	TRBV14	TRBJ2-7	TRBD2	many	CASSQLTSGGYEQYF	TGTGCCAGCAGCCAACTGACTAGCGGGGGATACGAGCAGTACTTC
13	TRBV9	TRBJ2-7	-	-	CASSDRGFVAQYF	TGTGCCAGCAGCGACCGAGGGTTTGTGGCCCAGTACTTC
16	TRBV3-1	TRBJ2-2	-	-	CASSQGGVANTGELFF	TGTGCCAGCAGCCAAGGGGGCGTAGCTAACACCGGGGAGCTGTTTTTT
14	TRBV4-1	TRBJ1-2	TRBD1	many	CASSELNRGYGYTF	TGCGCCAGCAGCGAACTAAACAGGGGCTATGGCTACACCTTC
14	TRBV20-1	TRBJ1-1	-	-	CSARPSLRNTEAFF	TGCAGTGCTAGACCTTCCTTAAGGAACACTGAAGCTTTCTTT
20	TRBV25-1	TRBJ2-6	-	many	CASSETISRKKSSGANVLTF	TGTGCCAGCAGTGAAACTATATCAAGGAAGAAAAGCTCTGGGGCCAACGTCCTGACTTTC